This T cell receptor (beta chain) was recovered during a study of shared clonotypes between healthy human individuals. V lost 0 bases and J lost 1; bases outside the gene matches: 3. This CDR3 region has 16 residues. Per the germline V gene, CDR1 is KGHSH and CDR2 is LQKENI. The donors, healthy adults who were HIV-negative, had experienced no recent acute infections or vaccinations. Approximately 100 million PBMCs per unsorted sample were used for genomic DNA. Data came from immunoSEQ multiplex PCR; TCRdb stores just in-frame clones and leaves some out. The repertoire holds fewer than 650,000 clones, with around three quarters as singletons.

Sequenced material: PBMCs. The V call is TRBV18, the J call TRBJ2-5; 9 bases are a match to TRBD2. The clonotype originates from a woman in her forties in good health. Some clones in this sample may be carry-over from other donors' samples. DNA for the CDR3: TGTGCCAGCTCACCACCGACTAGCGGTCCCCAAGAGACCCAGTACTTC. It encodes CASSPPTSGPQETQYF.